A single sample gave rise to the 3 T cell receptor beta chains below, sequenced in a study of blood T cells in healthy people across ages (dated by TCRdb to the mid-2010s). To prepare the library, 5' RACE was applied. The second PCR ran for roughly 6 to 11 cycles and used a J-beta primer mix along with a sample-barcoded 5' primer. The raw public reads went through TCRdb reprocessing: fastp at Q25, MiXCR clone calling, in-frame beta chains kept. All rows with the same CDR3 protein become a single entry with the most common DNA and genes. This sample is represented by roughly 1.9 million distinct CDR3 sequences; about 39% of them were singletons. The ten largest clones add up to 20% to 25% of the sample. Sequenced material: blood. The source is a human donor in good health.

This rearrangement joins TRBV6-1 to TRBJ2-1, with D unclear. The CDR3 runs to 13 residues. Germline values: CDR1 MNHNS, CDR2 SASEGT. V lost 1 base to trimming and J lost 10 bases, with 11 bases between them. The CDR3 spells CASSEGNRMEQFF. The DNA for the CDR3 is TGTGCCAGCAGTGAAGGGAACCGGATGGAGCAGTTCTTC.

This clonotype was recorded once. The CDR3 loop is CASSQGGLAVTDTQYF. The CDR3 coding sequence is TGCGCCAGCAGCCAAGGGGGACTAGCGGTAACAGATACGCAGTATTTT. The chain joins TRBV4-3 to TRBJ2-3; TRBD2 matches 11 bases. This CDR3 is built from 16 residues. From germline, CDR1 is LGHNA and CDR2 YSLEER. The V gene end was trimmed by 1 base and the J gene end by 3 bases; junction bases not matched to a gene: 3.

The table lists this clonotype with a few counts. The V and J genes are TRBV5-6 and TRBJ2-5, with D tentatively TRBD1 or TRBD2 (5 bases each). With the DNA end fitting TRBJ2-7 better, the J assignment may be wrong. The germline CDR1 and CDR2 sequences are SGHDT and YYEEEE. CDR3 length equals 15 residues. For the CDR3, the DNA is TGTGCCAGCAGCAACCGGGACGGTAACCGTCCCGAGCAGTACTTC. Encoded protein: CASSNRDGNRPEQYF.